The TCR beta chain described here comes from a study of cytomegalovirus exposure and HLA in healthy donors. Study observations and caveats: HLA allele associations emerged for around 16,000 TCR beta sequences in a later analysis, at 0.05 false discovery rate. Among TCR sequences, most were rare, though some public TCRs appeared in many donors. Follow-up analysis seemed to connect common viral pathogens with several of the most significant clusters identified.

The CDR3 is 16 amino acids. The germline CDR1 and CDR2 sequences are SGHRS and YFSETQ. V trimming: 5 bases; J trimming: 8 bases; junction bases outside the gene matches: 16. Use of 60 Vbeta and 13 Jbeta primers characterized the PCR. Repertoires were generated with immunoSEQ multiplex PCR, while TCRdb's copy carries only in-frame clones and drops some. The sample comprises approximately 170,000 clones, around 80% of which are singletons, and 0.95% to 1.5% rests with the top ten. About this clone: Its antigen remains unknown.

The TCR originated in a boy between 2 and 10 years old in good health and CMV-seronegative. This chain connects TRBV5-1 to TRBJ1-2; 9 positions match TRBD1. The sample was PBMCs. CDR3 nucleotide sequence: TGCGCCAGCAGTCCGGGACAGGGCGGAAAAGGCGGCGGCTACACCTTC. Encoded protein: CASSPGQGGKGGGYTF.